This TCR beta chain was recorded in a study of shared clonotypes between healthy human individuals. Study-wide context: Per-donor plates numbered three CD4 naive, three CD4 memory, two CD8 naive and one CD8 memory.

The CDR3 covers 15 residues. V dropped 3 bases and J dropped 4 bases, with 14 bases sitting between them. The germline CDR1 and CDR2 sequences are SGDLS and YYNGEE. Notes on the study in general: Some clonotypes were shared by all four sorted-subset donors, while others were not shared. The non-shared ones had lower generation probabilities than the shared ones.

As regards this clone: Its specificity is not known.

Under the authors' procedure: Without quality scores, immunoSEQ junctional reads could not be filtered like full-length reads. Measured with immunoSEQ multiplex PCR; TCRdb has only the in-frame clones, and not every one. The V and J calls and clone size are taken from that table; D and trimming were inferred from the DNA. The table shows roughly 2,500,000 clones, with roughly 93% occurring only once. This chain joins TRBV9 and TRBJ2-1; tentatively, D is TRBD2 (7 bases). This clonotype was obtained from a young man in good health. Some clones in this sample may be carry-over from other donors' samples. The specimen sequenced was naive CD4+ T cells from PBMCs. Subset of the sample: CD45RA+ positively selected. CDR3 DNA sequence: TGTGCCAGCAGCGAATCGGGGGGCCTTTACAATGAGCAGTTCTTC. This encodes CASSESGGLYNEQFF.